This T cell receptor beta chain was recovered during a study of T cell responses to AZD1222 COVID-19 vaccine. Using immunoSEQ multiplex PCR, the repertoire was profiled, and TCRdb retains in-frame clones only, with some absent. The repertoire holds about 110,000 clones, with about 85% as singletons. Material: peripheral blood, obtained 28 days after the second AZD1222 dose. The clonotype was recovered from an adult who received the AZD1222 COVID-19 vaccine.

The CDR3 coding sequence is TGTGCCAGCAGTGAAACGACACCATCCTACGAGCAGTACTTC. Residues: CASSETTPSYEQYF. V gene TRBV6-1 combines with J gene TRBJ2-7; D is unclear. Germline CDR1 MNHNS, CDR2 SASEGT. The CDR3 sequence is 14 residues long. V lost 2 bases, J lost 1 base, and 9 bases lay in between.